The present entry profiles one T cell receptor beta chain with its context. The record originates from a study of T cells in localized non-small cell lung cancer. Method: immunoSEQ multiplex PCR; TCRdb's copy keeps in-frame clones and lacks some. The sample gives roughly 72,000 clones, less than 90% of which show up once; just over 20% is in the top ten. This CDR3 region has 11 residues. Deletions cut 0 bases from V and 7 bases from J, with 6 bases between. CDR1 is DFQATT and CDR2 is SNEGSKA in the germline V gene (reference sequence). The receptor was isolated from a male donor aged 60 or over with stage III squamous cell lung carcinoma. Material: peripheral blood, obtained before any cancer treatment. The chain carries TRBV20-1 and TRBJ1-1; the D is unclear. The CDR3 region is CSAREPVEAFF. The CDR3 bases are TGCAGTGCTAGAGAACCAGTTGAAGCTTTCTTT.